The entry below describes one TCR beta chain. The antigen is unknown. The record originates from a study of OX40 agonist ivuxolimab in advanced cancers. Turning to the study itself: Ivuxolimab, an antibody acting as an agonist of OX40 (CD134), was used to treat patients. The mean age was approximately 60 years, ranging from 23 to 79, with roughly four fifths of participants male.

The protocol was immunoSEQ multiplex PCR, while the TCRdb copy is restricted to in-frame clones and leaves out a portion. The sample has over 75,000 clones; around 87% are singletons. Study-level points and caveats: At 0.1-3.0 mg/kg, partial responders had clonal expansion among the lowest observed.

Germline V lookup: CDR1 SGHVS, CDR2 FQNEAQ. This CDR3 has 15 amino acids. This clonotype was obtained from an adult with an advanced solid tumor such as melanoma, head and neck, liver or kidney cancer. V is TRBV7-8 and J is TRBJ2-1; D is tentatively TRBD1 or TRBD2 (5 bases each). The sample in question was CD4+ or CD8+ T cells sorted from blood, obtained in a trial of the OX40 agonist ivuxolimab. This CDR3 reads CATNGGQGSYNEQFF. As DNA, the CDR3 is TGTGCTACAAACGGCGGGCAGGGCTCCTACAATGAGCAGTTCTTC.